Presented here are 27 T cell receptor beta chains from one specimen sequenced in a study of blood T cell repertoires in COVID-19. Method: immunoSEQ multiplex PCR; TCRdb's copy keeps in-frame clones and lacks some. In the table there are approximately 300,000 clones, approximately 91% of which are singletons. Sequenced: PBMCs or T cells enriched from blood (not recorded which). These receptors were taken from a man between 60 and 75 years old who had recovered from COVID-19.

This chain links TRBV2 with TRBJ1-4, with 8 nucleotides matching TRBD1. V lost 6 bases, J lost 8 bases, and 8 bases stayed unmatched. Germline V CDR1 and CDR2: SNHLY, FYNNEI. The CDR3 is made up of 14 amino acids. The CDR3 bases are TGTGCCAGCAGAGCCGGGACAGGAGGCGAAAAACTGTTTTTT. Protein: CASRAGTGGEKLFF.

The chain couples TRBV24-1 to TRBJ2-3; 12 bases are a match to TRBD2. This CDR3 spans 17 amino acids. In germline, CDR1 is KGHDR, CDR2 SFDVKD. With 3 bases clipped from V and 5 bases from J, the junction kept 8 bases outside the gene matches. Written as DNA, the CDR3 is TGTGCCACCAGTGATCCGGGACTAGCGGGCTGGAGAGATACGCAGTATTTT. It specifies CATSDPGLAGWRDTQYF.

V and J are TRBV25-1 and TRBJ1-2, with 10 bases aligning to TRBD1. The germline V gene encodes CDR1 MGHDK and CDR2 SYGVNS. The CDR3 spans 15 residues. The V gene end was trimmed by 5 bases and the J gene end by 8 bases; junction bases not matched to a gene: 11. The CDR3 region is CASSQSGTGVSGYTF. The CDR3 DNA reads as TGTGCCAGCAGTCAGTCCGGGACAGGGGTGAGCGGCTACACCTTC.

This chain joins TRBV24-1 and TRBJ2-1; TRBD2 matches 14 bases. Germline CDR1 is KGHDR and CDR2 is SFDVKD. V lost 4 bases and J lost 7; bases outside the gene matches: 11. The CDR3 is 18 amino acids. The CDR3 nucleotides are TGTGCCACCAGTGACGGACTAGCGGGAGGTATACGCGGGAATGAGCAGTTCTTC. Encoded protein: CATSDGLAGGIRGNEQFF.

The J gene is TRBJ2-5, the V gene TRBV27; D might be TRBD1 (6 bases). Trimming removed 3 bases from V and 3 bases from J, with 8 bases in between. Germline CDR1 is MNHEY and CDR2 is SMNVEV (reference sequence). The CDR3 consists of 13 residues. The CDR3 here is CASSFAGEETQYF. Here the CDR3 DNA reads TGTGCCAGCAGTTTCGCAGGGGAAGAGACCCAGTACTTC.

This clone occurred a few times. The genes are TRBV24-1 and TRBJ2-7; the D gene is possibly TRBD1 (5 bases). Germline V gene lookup returns CDR1 KGHDR and CDR2 SFDVKD. V gave up 3 bases and J gave up 0 bases, with 8 bases separating them. The CDR3 is 14 amino acids. The CDR3 nucleotides are TGTGCCACCAGTGATCCAGGGCTCTCCTACGAGCAGTACTTC. Encoded protein: CATSDPGLSYEQYF.

The rearrangement uses TRBV28 and TRBJ1-2, with TRBD1 identical over 8 bases. CDR1 is MDHEN and CDR2 is SYDVKM in the germline V gene. The CDR3 covers 17 residues. Trimming at V came to 4 bases and at J to 5 bases, leaving 15 bases not matched to a gene. The CDR3 is CASSSRDRRHFRYGYTF. As DNA, the CDR3 is TGTGCCAGCAGTTCACGGGACAGGCGGCATTTTAGGTATGGCTACACCTTC.

V usage is TRBV24-1 and J usage is TRBJ2-3, with 8 bases lining up with TRBD2. The CDR3 has 17 residues. Germline-derived CDR1 and CDR2 are KGHDR and SFDVKD. Trimming at V came to 2 bases and at J to 2 bases, leaving 8 bases not matched to a gene. In DNA, the CDR3 is TGTGCCACCAGTGATTCAGATAGCGGGATTCCCACAGATACGCAGTATTTT. Protein product: CATSDSDSGIPTDTQYF.

The rearrangement links TRBV3-1 (or the pseudogene TRBV3-2) to TRBJ1-1; D ambiguous. V lost 6 bases to trimming and J lost 1 base, with 12 bases between them. The germline V gene has CDR1 LGHDT and CDR2 YNNKEL (reference sequence). This CDR3 spans 14 amino acids. CDR3 sequence (DNA): TGTGCCAGCAGTCATACCGACACGAACACTGAAGCTTTCTTT. Protein product: CASSHTDTNTEAFF.

The genes are TRBV18 and TRBJ2-5; maybe TRBD1 (5 bases). This CDR3 has 13 amino acids. The ends were cut back, 4 bases at V and 3 bases at J, with 9 bases in the middle. Germline lookup yields CDR1 KGHSH and CDR2 LQKENI. DNA for the CDR3: TGTGCCAGCTCACAGGGGAATGAAGAGACCCAGTACTTC. Encoded protein: CASSQGNEETQYF.

The gene calls are TRBV6-5 and TRBJ2-5; D not resolved. The germline gives CDR1 MNHEY, CDR2 SVGAGI. The CDR3 extends over 15 amino acids. The V and J ends lost 2 bases and 2 bases respectively, with 12 bases between them. CDR3 DNA: TGTGCCAGCAGTTACATTCCGAGCAGGCAAGAGACCCAGTACTTC. Amino acid sequence: CASSYIPSRQETQYF.

The chain has TRBV3-1 (or the pseudogene TRBV3-2) and TRBJ1-6, with TRBD1 matching over 7 bases. This CDR3 is 16 amino acids long. V lost 4 bases to trimming and J lost 9 bases; unmatched junction nucleotides: 12. The V gene's germline CDR1 is LGHDT and CDR2 YNNKEL (reference sequence). CDR3 sequence reads: CASSLQGQKGGSPLHF. DNA for the CDR3: TGTGCCAGCAGCCTACAGGGACAGAAGGGGGGTTCACCCCTCCACTTT.

The chain is built from TRBV27 and TRBJ1-5; no definite D call. The CDR3 is 16 residues long. CDR1 and CDR2 from the germline V gene are MNHEY and SMNVEV (reference sequence). Trimming cost V 7 bases and J 3 bases, with 19 bases left between them. The CDR3 region is CASTPFGWAHNQPQHF. The CDR3 DNA reads as TGTGCCAGCACCCCGTTCGGATGGGCCCACAATCAGCCCCAGCATTTT.

This clone has a single count. The chain carries TRBV5-6 and TRBJ1-5; TRBD1 might be the D (6 bases). Germline CDR1 SGHDT, CDR2 YYEEEE. V was clipped by 4 bases and J by 4 bases, with 12 bases between them. There are 14 residues in the CDR3. In DNA form, the CDR3 reads TGTGCCAGCAGCCCCAGGGGTCCTAATCAGCCCCAGCATTTT. It translates to CASSPRGPNQPQHF.

CDR3 sequence: CASSSRDFLPDEQYF. CDR3 DNA: TGTGCCAGCAGCAGCCGGGACTTCCTCCCTGACGAGCAGTACTTC. The gene calls are TRBV7-9 and TRBJ2-7; D is possibly TRBD2 (6 bases). V was clipped by 5 bases and J by 5 bases, with 19 bases between them. CDR1 and CDR2 (germline): SEHNR, FQNEAQ (reference sequence). The CDR3 consists of 15 residues.

The J gene is TRBJ2-7, the V gene TRBV9; 13 bases align to TRBD2. The CDR3 is 18 amino acids. The germline gives CDR1 SGDLS, CDR2 YYNGEE. V shed 0 bases and J 0 bases; nucleotides not matched to a gene: 6. CDR3 residues: CASSVGTSGRASSYEQYF. The CDR3 coding sequence is TGTGCCAGCAGCGTAGGCACTAGCGGGAGGGCCAGCTCCTACGAGCAGTACTTC.

This clone was counted once. The rearrangement uses TRBV14 and TRBJ2-3, with 9 bases lining up with TRBD2. Germline trimming cut 2 bases from V and 5 bases from J; bases unmatched to any gene: 14. This CDR3 is built from 18 residues. Germline V gives CDR1 SGHDN, CDR2 FVKESK. The DNA of the CDR3 is TGTGCCAGCAGCCAAAACACCGGGCTAGCGGGACCGGGAGATACGCAGTATTTT. This sequence encodes CASSQNTGLAGPGDTQYF.

The chain uses TRBV18 and TRBJ2-3, with 7 bases matching TRBD1. CDR3 size: 14 residues. The trim removed 2 bases at V and 7 bases at J, leaving 6 bases unmatched. Germline CDR1 is KGHSH and CDR2 is LQKENI. The CDR3 protein is CASSPSTGRYTQYF. In DNA, the CDR3 is TGTGCCAGCTCACCATCGACAGGGCGATATACGCAGTATTTT.

V and J are TRBV28 and TRBJ1-5; TRBD1 is a possible D gene (6 bases). The CDR3 loop spans 14 amino acids. CDR1 and CDR2 (germline): MDHEN, SYDVKM. V was trimmed by 6 bases and J by 2 bases, leaving 11 bases between them. CDR3 DNA sequence: TGTGCCAGCAGATTCAACAGGGGCAATCAGCCCCAGCATTTT. Amino acids: CASRFNRGNQPQHF.

V and J are TRBV24-1 and TRBJ2-2; 8 positions match TRBD1. The CDR3 has 16 residues. Germline V CDR1 and CDR2: KGHDR, SFDVKD. With V trimmed by 3 bases and J by 7 bases, 9 bases remained unmatched. Written as DNA, the CDR3 is TGTGCCACCAGTGATCCTACTGGACAGGGAATCGGGGAGCTGTTTTTT. This translates into CATSDPTGQGIGELFF.

This clone was counted between two and nine times. This chain uses TRBV5-1 with TRBJ2-7, with a weak D call TRBD2 (6 bases). Trimming removed 0 bases from V and 3 bases from J, with 7 bases in between. The germline gives CDR1 SGHRS, CDR2 YFSETQ. The length of the CDR3 is 13 residues. The CDR3 nucleotides are TGCGCCAGCAGCTTGGAGGGAGGCTACGAGCAGTACTTC. As protein: CASSLEGGYEQYF.

This CDR3 reads CASSGSGFTSNQPQHF. The DNA for the CDR3 is TGTGCCAGTAGTGGATCAGGGTTTACCAGCAATCAGCCCCAGCATTTT. The chain has TRBV19 and TRBJ1-5, with D maybe TRBD1 (5 bases). Trimming cost V 5 bases and J 1 base, with 15 bases left between them. This CDR3 spans 16 amino acids. Germline V gene data show CDR1 as LNHDA and CDR2 as SQIVND (reference sequence).

The chain uses TRBV28 and TRBJ1-4; D uncertain. The CDR3 has 15 residues. From germline, CDR1 is MDHEN and CDR2 SYDVKM. The germline V and J ends were trimmed by 3 bases and 8 bases, with 16 bases remaining between them. The CDR3 bases are TGTGCCAGCAGTTTTACGGTCTTACCTAGCGAAAAACTGTTTTTT. The encoded protein is CASSFTVLPSEKLFF.

The chain carries TRBV19 and TRBJ1-4; TRBD1 matches at 7 bases. From germline, CDR1 is LNHDA and CDR2 SQIVND (reference sequence). V shed 5 bases, J shed 2 bases, and the junction held 8 bases outside the gene matches. The CDR3 runs to 16 residues. The CDR3 sequence: CASSSYRGVTNEKLFF. The CDR3 nucleotides read TGTGCCAGTAGTTCGTACAGGGGTGTCACTAATGAAAAACTGTTTTTT.

The chain couples TRBV11-2 to TRBJ2-2; 8 bases are a match to TRBD2. Looked up from germline, CDR1 is SGHAT and CDR2 is FQNNGV. There are 15 residues in the CDR3. Trimming cost V 5 bases and J 2 bases; bases outside gene matches: 4. The CDR3 sequence: CASSPLAGNTGELFF. In DNA, the CDR3 is TGTGCCAGCAGCCCGTTAGCGGGAAACACCGGGGAGCTGTTTTTT.

J is TRBJ2-1 and V is TRBV20-1; 10 nucleotides align to TRBD2. The CDR3 sequence is 11 residues long. V lost 1 base to trimming and J lost 12 bases; unmatched junction nucleotides: 0. Germline V CDR1 and CDR2: DFQATT, SNEGSKA (reference sequence). CDR3 sequence: CSARGLAGQFF. In nucleotides, the CDR3 is TGCAGTGCTAGAGGACTAGCGGGGCAGTTCTTC.

This rearrangement joins TRBV9 to TRBJ1-1, with TRBD1 matching 9 bases. This CDR3 region has 15 residues. Germline V gene data show CDR1 as SGDLS and CDR2 as YYNGEE. V dropped 0 bases and J dropped 4; count of bases not matched to a gene: 4. The CDR3 region has the DNA TGTGCCAGCAGCGTAGCGGGACAGGGTAGCACTGAAGCTTTCTTT. This sequence encodes CASSVAGQGSTEAFF.